The entry below gives a single T cell receptor beta chain sequence along with its context. No antigen is known for it. The data are from a study of T cells after posttransplantation cyclophosphamide. Study-level results: Donor-recipient repertoire similarity was low at 1-2 months, rising over year one. Recipient CMV seropositivity and CMV reactivation strongly tracked TRB clonality. Skin or GI-infiltrating T cells shared few TRB sequences with blood.

Clones were sequenced by immunoSEQ multiplex PCR, and TCRdb holds only the in-frame ones, with some missing. The sample lists some 22,000 clones, around 88% occurring once. The TCR sequence derives from a woman in her fifties or sixties with a blood cancer, CMV-positive, and with a related stem cell donor. The sequencing sample was made of PBMCs.

The CDR3 sequence is CDPGRGPYEQYF. The CDR3 DNA reads as TGTGATCCGGGGCGGGGACCCTACGAGCAGTACTTC. V and J are TRBV7-9 and TRBJ2-5, with D tentatively TRBD2 (6 bases). The end of the DNA is better explained by TRBJ2-7, so the J call may be wrong. This CDR3 is 12 amino acids long. The V gene's germline CDR1 is SEHNR and CDR2 FQNEAQ (reference sequence).